A selection of T cell receptor beta chains follows, all from one sample in a study of technical replicates of blood from several donors. TCRdb's copy holds only in-frame clones and misses some; the assay was immunoSEQ multiplex PCR. Found here are some 54,000 clones, over 85% of them singletons; the top ten hold less than 4.5%. The specimen sequenced was PBMCs. These receptors were taken from a human donor in good health. Some clones in this sample may be carry-over from other donors' samples. Both conserved end residues are part of each CDR3. A D gene is named only where the DNA matches it firmly. Some rows have no size entry. The others give once, few or many, or a class for an expanded clone.

abundance: NA
v_gene: TRBV29-1
j_gene: TRBJ2-5
d_gene: NA
CDR3nt: TGCAGCGTTGAACCGACGGAGGAGACCCAGTACTTC
CDR3aa: CSVEPTEETQYF

abundance: NA
v_gene: TRBV7-2
j_gene: TRBJ2-3
d_gene: NA
CDR3nt: TGTGCCAGCAGCTTAGAGCCGGGGTCAGATACGCAGTATTTT
CDR3aa: CASSLEPGSDTQYF

abundance: NA
v_gene: TRBV4-3
j_gene: TRBJ2-7
d_gene: TRBD1
CDR3nt: TGCGCCAGCAGCCAGTGGACAGGGGCCGAGCAGTACTTC
CDR3aa: CASSQWTGAEQYF

abundance: NA
v_gene: TRBV4-3
j_gene: TRBJ1-1
d_gene: NA
CDR3nt: TGCGCCAGCAGCCAAGATCTGTCCAGGGACACTGAAGCTTTCTTT
CDR3aa: CASSQDLSRDTEAFF

abundance: NA
v_gene: TRBV2
j_gene: TRBJ1-6
d_gene: NA
CDR3nt: TGTGCCAGCAGCCCCCTGGGGGGGGGCGTCAATAATTCACCCCTCCACTTT
CDR3aa: CASSPLGGGVNNSPLHF

abundance: NA
v_gene: TRBV5-5
j_gene: TRBJ2-1
d_gene: NA
CDR3nt: TGTGCCAGCAGCTTGGGTCTAGCCTCCTACAATGAGCAGTTCTTC
CDR3aa: CASSLGLASYNEQFF

abundance: NA
v_gene: TRBV19
j_gene: TRBJ1-1
d_gene: TRBD1
CDR3nt: TGTGCCAGTAGAGTCCAGGGGGCTGGGACTGAAGCTTTCTTT
CDR3aa: CASRVQGAGTEAFF

abundance: NA
v_gene: TRBV5-1
j_gene: TRBJ2-1
d_gene: NA
CDR3nt: TGCGCCAGCAGCTTGGCAACAGACAATGAGCAGTTCTTC
CDR3aa: CASSLATDNEQFF

abundance: NA
v_gene: TRBV7-9
j_gene: TRBJ2-5
d_gene: TRBD2
CDR3nt: TGTGCCAGCAGCACCGCTAGCGGGGGTGGGGAGACCCAGTACTTC
CDR3aa: CASSTASGGGETQYF

abundance: NA
v_gene: TRBV27
j_gene: TRBJ1-2
d_gene: NA
CDR3nt: TGTGCCAGCAGCAAGCTGTCTGGGGCGGATGGCTACACCTTC
CDR3aa: CASSKLSGADGYTF

abundance: NA
v_gene: TRBV2
j_gene: TRBJ2-5
d_gene: NA
CDR3nt: TGTGCCAGCAGTGACGGGCAGGGAATACGAGAGACCCAGTACTTC
CDR3aa: CASSDGQGIRETQYF

abundance: NA
v_gene: TRBV30
j_gene: TRBJ1-6
d_gene: TRBD1
CDR3nt: TGTGCCTCGAGAGTCACGGGACAGGGCTCTTTGCCCCTCCACTTT
CDR3aa: CASRVTGQGSLPLHF

abundance: NA
v_gene: TRBV6-5
j_gene: TRBJ1-4
d_gene: TRBD1
CDR3nt: TGTGCCAGCAGTGACAGGGGTGCAAACGAAAAACTGTTTTTT
CDR3aa: CASSDRGANEKLFF

abundance: few
v_gene: TRBV29-1
j_gene: TRBJ1-1
d_gene: TRBD1
CDR3nt: TGCAGCGTCCGACAGGGGTATGAGGGTTCTGAAGCTTTCTTT
CDR3aa: CSVRQGYEGSEAFF

abundance: NA
v_gene: TRBV23-1
j_gene: TRBJ2-5
d_gene: TRBD2
CDR3nt: TGCGCCAGCAGTCAATCTTCTCCTAAGGCTCGGGGGGAGACGGTTCAAGAGACCCAGTACTTC
CDR3aa: CASSQSSPKARGETVQETQYF

abundance: NA
v_gene: TRBV7-2
j_gene: TRBJ2-1
d_gene: NA
CDR3nt: TGTGCCAGCAGCTTAGGTGGGTCTAGGAAAAATGAGCAGTTCTTC
CDR3aa: CASSLGGSRKNEQFF

abundance: NA
v_gene: TRBV4-3
j_gene: TRBJ2-1
d_gene: TRBD2
CDR3nt: TGCGCCAGCAGCCGGGAAGGGACTAGGGGATTCGGTGAGCAGTTCTTC
CDR3aa: CASSREGTRGFGEQFF

abundance: NA
v_gene: TRBV6-6
j_gene: TRBJ2-5
d_gene: NA
CDR3nt: TGTGCCAGCAGTTACGGGACTTCGTCGGAGACCCAGTACTTC
CDR3aa: CASSYGTSSETQYF

abundance: once
v_gene: TRBV2
j_gene: TRBJ2-7
d_gene: TRBD1
CDR3nt: TGTGCCAGCAGATTAGGGACAGGGGACGAGCAGTACTTC
CDR3aa: CASRLGTGDEQYF

abundance: NA
v_gene: TRBV28
j_gene: TRBJ2-3
d_gene: TRBD2
CDR3nt: TGTGCCAGCAGTTATTCGGGGACTAGCGGAAACACAGATACGCAGTATTTT
CDR3aa: CASSYSGTSGNTDTQYF

abundance: NA
v_gene: TRBV7-8
j_gene: TRBJ2-4
d_gene: NA
CDR3nt: TGTGCCAGCAGCTTAGTCAGGGAAGCCAAAAACATTCAGTACTTC
CDR3aa: CASSLVREAKNIQYF

abundance: NA
v_gene: TRBV7-2
j_gene: TRBJ2-7
d_gene: NA
CDR3nt: TGTGCCAGCAGCTTCGCCGGGCCAGGGGAGCAGTACTTC
CDR3aa: CASSFAGPGEQYF

abundance: NA
v_gene: TRBV5-4
j_gene: TRBJ2-2
d_gene: NA
CDR3nt: TGTGCCAGCAGCACCCAGCGGGCCCTGAACACCGGGGAGCTGTTTTTT
CDR3aa: CASSTQRALNTGELFF